This TCR beta chain appears in the sequencing data of a study of response to subunit inactivated influenza vaccine. This clonotype showed up just a few times. TCRdb reanalysed the RT-PCR reads using MiXCR and keeps one entry per CDR3 protein. Here the sample spans just under 550,000 distinct CDR3 sequences, roughly a quarter being singletons. V lost 8 bases, J lost 2 bases, and 10 bases lay in between. Germline CDR1 and CDR2: SNHLY and FYNNEI. There are 12 residues in the CDR3. The same data also contributed to another study, on T cells expressing NK-cell markers. Per that study: UMIs accompanied the 5'RACE template switching by which TCR beta cDNA was made. Investigators obtained TCR beta repertoires from sorted CD3+CD56+NKG2C+, CD3+CD56+NKG2C- and CD3+CD56-NKG2C+ T cells.

This chain uses TRBV2 with TRBJ2-7; D call uncertain. The specimen comprised CD4+ T cells sorted from PBMCs, sampled about 12 days after vaccination. The TCR was taken from a man over 45 who received an inactivated influenza vaccine. The CDR3 spells CASGKSPYEQYF. The CDR3 region has the DNA TGTGCCAGCGGCAAGTCCCCCTACGAGCAGTACTTC.